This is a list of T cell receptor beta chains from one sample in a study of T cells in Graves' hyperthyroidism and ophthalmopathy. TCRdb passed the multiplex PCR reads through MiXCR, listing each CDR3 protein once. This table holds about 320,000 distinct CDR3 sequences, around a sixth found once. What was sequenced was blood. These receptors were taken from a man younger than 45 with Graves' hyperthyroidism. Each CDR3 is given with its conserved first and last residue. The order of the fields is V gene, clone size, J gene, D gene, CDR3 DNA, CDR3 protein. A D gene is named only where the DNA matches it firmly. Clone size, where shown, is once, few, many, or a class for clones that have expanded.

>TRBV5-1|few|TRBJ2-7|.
TGCGCCAGCAGCTGGAGGGGGGTCTACGAGCAGTACTTC
CASSWRGVYEQYF
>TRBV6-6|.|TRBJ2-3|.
TGTGCCAGCAGTTACCGGTGGCCAGACACAGATACGCAGTATTTT
CASSYRWPDTDTQYF
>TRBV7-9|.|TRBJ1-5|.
TGTGCCAGCAGCGTACAGGGAGATAGCAATCAGCCCCAGCATTTT
CASSVQGDSNQPQHF
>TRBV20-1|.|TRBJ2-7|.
TGCAGTGCTCGGGACGGATCCTACGAGCAGTACTTC
CSARDGSYEQYF
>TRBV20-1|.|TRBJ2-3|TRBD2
TGCAGTGCTGTTGGGGCTAGCGGGAGGGCACCCACAGATACGCAGTATTTT
CSAVGASGRAPTDTQYF
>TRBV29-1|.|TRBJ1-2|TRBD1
TGCAGCGTTTTCACAGGGGTTGAAGGCTACACCTTC
CSVFTGVEGYTF
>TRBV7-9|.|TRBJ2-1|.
TGTGCCAGCAGCCCCATTTGGGGGGGGCGCAGGGCGAATGAGCAGTTCTTC
CASSPIWGGRRANEQFF
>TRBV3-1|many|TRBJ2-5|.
TGTGCCAGCAGCCAACTAACCACCCCTTTGGAGACCCAGTACTTC
CASSQLTTPLETQYF
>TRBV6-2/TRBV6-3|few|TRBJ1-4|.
TGTGCCAGCAGAAACGGGGGGACTAATGAAAAACTGTTTTTT
CASRNGGTNEKLFF
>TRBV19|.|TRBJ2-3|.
TGTGCCAGTAGTATTTATGGGGCCTCTGGAGATACGCAGTATTTT
CASSIYGASGDTQYF
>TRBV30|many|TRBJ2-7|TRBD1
TGTGCCTGGAGTGCGGGACAGGGGGCCTACGAGCAGTACTTC
CAWSAGQGAYEQYF
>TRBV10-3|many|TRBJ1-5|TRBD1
TGTGCCACCCAGAAAAGCACAGGGGATGTTATCTATCAGCCCCAGCATTTT
CATQKSTGDVIYQPQHF
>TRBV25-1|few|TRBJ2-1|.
TGTGCCACTACGGGACATCGTCGAAAAAATGAGCAGTTCTTC
CATTGHRRKNEQFF
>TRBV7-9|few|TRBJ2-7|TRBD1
TGTGCCAGCAGCTCAACCGGGACAGATCCTTACGAGCAGTACTTC
CASSSTGTDPYEQYF
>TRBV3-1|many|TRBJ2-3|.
TGTGCCAGCAGCCTCCCCCCTGGAGCGACGCAGTATTTT
CASSLPPGATQYF
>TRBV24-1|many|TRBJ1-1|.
TGTGCCACCAGTGACTCGGGCCCTAATGGGAACACTGAAGCTTTCTTT
CATSDSGPNGNTEAFF